What follows are 14 T cell receptor beta chains derived from one specimen sequenced in a study of beta chain features in type 1 diabetes. Of the isolated RNA, all was reverse transcribed, and so the sequenced material was expressed TCRB transcripts. The repertoire was sequenced with immunoSEQ multiplex PCR; TCRdb's copy has only in-frame clones and lacks some. The sample carries some 900,000 clones, about a sixth recorded once. Sequencing input: naive CD4+ T cells from blood. The receptors were gathered from a woman under 30 in good health.

The gene calls are TRBV6-5 and TRBJ2-3, with D unresolved. The CDR3 is 14 amino acids. Germline V lookup: CDR1 MNHEY, CDR2 SVGAGI. V lost 2 bases and J 1 base, leaving 7 bases between the germline ends. The CDR3 coding sequence is TGTGCCAGCAGTTACGCGCACGGCACAGATACGCAGTATTTT. Its translation: CASSYAHGTDTQYF.

The rearrangement uses TRBV10-3 and TRBJ2-7; D uncertain. V was cut by 2 bases and J by 3 bases, with 5 bases left in between. Looked up from germline, CDR1 is ENHRY and CDR2 is SYGVKD. The CDR3 has 12 residues. In nucleotides, the CDR3 is TGTGCCATCAGTGAGAAAGGCTACGAGCAGTACTTC. Translating it yields CAISEKGYEQYF.

The chain recombines TRBV5-1 with TRBJ2-7; possible D gene TRBD1, 6 bases. The CDR3 is 14 amino acids. V was trimmed by 0 bases and J by 2 bases, leaving 9 bases between them. Germline loops: CDR1 SGHRS, CDR2 YFSETQ. In DNA, the CDR3 is TGCGCCAGCAGCTTGGGGTCAGGGGCCTACGAGCAGTACTTC. Its protein is CASSLGSGAYEQYF. The whole variable domain, filled in from reference TRBV5-1 and TRBJ2-7, reads KAGVTQTPRYLIKTRGQQVTLSCSPISGHRSVSWYQQTPGQGLQFLFEYFSETQRNKGNFPGRFSGRQFSNSRSEMNVSTLELGDSALYLCASSLGSGAYEQYFGPGTRLTVT.

This clone was found a few times. The CDR3 coding sequence is TGTGCCAGCAGCCCACACACGACAGTGCCGGTCGAGCAGTACTTC. It codes for CASSPHTTVPVEQYF. The chain couples TRBV11-2 to TRBJ2-7, with a weak D call TRBD1 (5 bases). CDR3 size: 15 residues. V was cut by 5 bases and J by 6 bases, with 20 bases left in between. CDR1 and CDR2 from the germline V gene are SGHAT and FQNNGV.

V gene TRBV28 combines with J gene TRBJ2-7; a weak D match, TRBD1 (6 bases). The V end was cut by 10 bases, the J end by 2 bases, with 15 bases between. The CDR3 loop spans 13 amino acids. CDR1 is MDHEN and CDR2 is SYDVKM in the germline V gene. CDR3 in DNA: TGTGCCACCCAGTTTAGGGGGACCTACGAGCAGTACTTC. Its protein is CATQFRGTYEQYF.

This sequence joins TRBV19 and TRBJ2-1; 7 bases are a match to TRBD2. With 3 bases clipped from V and 2 bases from J, the junction kept 7 bases outside the gene matches. The CDR3 is 16 residues long. CDR1 and CDR2 from the germline V gene are LNHDA and SQIVND (reference sequence). The CDR3 region is CASSIGGSGTYNEQFF. The CDR3 coding sequence is TGTGCCAGTAGTATCGGCGGGAGTGGCACCTACAATGAGCAGTTCTTC.

V is TRBV12-5 and J is TRBJ2-3; TRBD2 might be the D (5 bases). The germline gives CDR1 LGHNT, CDR2 FRNRAP. V lost 3 bases and J lost 6, with 7 bases in between. CDR3 length: 12 residues. The CDR3 sequence: CASGFEGDTQYF. The CDR3 bases are TGTGCTAGTGGTTTTGAGGGTGATACGCAGTATTTT. The whole variable domain, filled in from reference TRBV12-5 and TRBJ2-3, reads DARVTQTPRHKVTEMGQEVTMRCQPILGHNTVFWYRQTMMQGLELLAYFRNRAPLDDSGMPKDRFSAEMPDATLATLKIQPSEPRDSAVYFCASGFEGDTQYFGPGTRLTVL.

This clone came up a few times. The genes are TRBV2 and TRBJ1-2; unclear D gene. In germline, CDR1 is SNHLY, CDR2 FYNNEI. V was trimmed by 4 bases and J by 0 bases, leaving 9 bases between them. There are 14 residues in the CDR3. CDR3 amino acids: CASSATGANYGYTF. The DNA for the CDR3 is TGTGCCAGCAGTGCTACGGGAGCTAACTATGGCTACACCTTC.

This clone appeared a few times. CDR3 residues: CASSVGHRGAYEQYF. CDR3 coding DNA: TGTGCCAGCAGCGTAGGTCACAGGGGGGCCTACGAGCAGTACTTC. The rearrangement joins TRBV9 to TRBJ2-7, with 8 bases lining up with TRBD1. Looked up from germline, CDR1 is SGDLS and CDR2 is YYNGEE. The CDR3 covers 15 residues. J was trimmed by 2 bases and V by 0 bases; bases with no gene match: 4.

This clone has only a few counts. The chain joins TRBV18 to TRBJ2-3; TRBD2 agrees at 9 bases. Germline CDR1 KGHSH, CDR2 LQKENI. After removal of 6 bases from V and 0 bases from J, the junction contained 7 bases not matched to a gene. CDR3 length: 16 amino acids. CDR3 protein: CASSARLAASTDTQYF. The CDR3 DNA sequence: TGTGCCAGCTCCGCCCGACTAGCGGCAAGCACAGATACGCAGTATTTT.

V usage is TRBV7-9 and J usage is TRBJ1-5; tentatively, D is TRBD1 (5 bases). V dropped 0 bases and J dropped 10 bases, with 13 bases sitting between them. The CDR3 sequence is 14 residues long. CDR1 and CDR2 from the germline V gene are SEHNR and FQNEAQ (reference sequence). As DNA, the CDR3 is TGTGCCAGCAGCTTAGCGGCGGAGGGGAGACCCCAGCATTTT. Protein product: CASSLAAEGRPQHF.

The rearrangement links TRBV7-2 to TRBJ2-1; D is unclear. The CDR3 runs 15 residues. Trimming cost V 3 bases and J 6 bases, with 15 bases left between them. From germline, CDR1 is SGHTA and CDR2 FQGNSA. The CDR3 here is CASSFGRIIVNEQFF. For the CDR3, the DNA is TGTGCCAGCAGCTTTGGACGGATCATTGTCAATGAGCAGTTCTTC.

The V call is TRBV7-3, the J call TRBJ2-3, with D possibly being TRBD2 (6 bases). Germline V CDR1 and CDR2: SGHTA, FQGTGA. The CDR3 has 15 amino acids. The V end lost 4 bases, the J end lost 1 base, and 12 bases lay between the germline ends. CDR3 DNA: TGTGCCAGCAGCTCCCACTCTAGCGGCACAGATACGCAGTATTTT. Translating gives CASSSHSSGTDTQYF. Full variable domain (outside the CDR3, taken from reference TRBV7-3 and TRBJ2-3): GAGVSQTPSNKVTEKGKYVELRCDPISGHTALYWYRQSLGQGPEFLIYFQGTGAADDSGLPNDRFFAVRPEGSVSTLKIQRTERGDSAVYLCASSSHSSGTDTQYFGPGTRLTVL.

V is TRBV6-6 and J is TRBJ1-3; maybe TRBD1 (6 bases). With 5 bases removed from V and 0 bases from J, the gap between germline ends came to 11 bases. The CDR3 extends over 15 amino acids. Germline V gene data show CDR1 as MNHNY and CDR2 as SVGAGI (reference sequence). The CDR3 nucleotides are TGTGCCAGCAGTCTCCGACAGGCCTCTGGAAACACCATATATTTT. This translates into CASSLRQASGNTIYF.